The clone carrying this T cell receptor (beta chain) was counted between two and nine times. What it binds is unknown. The data belong to a study of blood T cells in healthy people across ages. Study in general: Per two T cells, template switching captured roughly one barcoded beta molecule. Study-level results: As age increased, TCR beta diversity per million T cells fell in a roughly linear fashion.

PCR was performed a second time for 7 to 11 cycles using a sample-barcoded 5' primer and a J-beta primer mix. Using its own MiXCR run on the 5' RACE reads, TCRdb lists one record per CDR3 protein. The data contain over 700,000 distinct CDR3 sequences, around 25% of them singletons. V was cut by 3 bases and J by 0 bases, with 19 bases left in between. The CDR3 extends over 19 amino acids. CDR1 and CDR2 from the germline V gene are SGHDT and YYEEEE. PBMCs were isolated at a quantity of at least 7 million per sample. This same sample was also part of a study on T cells of mothers and their children.

The rearrangement links TRBV5-6 to TRBJ2-6; TRBD2 might be the D (5 bases). This TCR came from a boy younger than 18 in good health. What was sequenced was blood. Here the CDR3 DNA reads TGTGCCAGCAGCTCGGATTTGTGGAGGATAAGCTCTGGGGCCAACGTCCTGACTTTC. Translated: CASSSDLWRISSGANVLTF.